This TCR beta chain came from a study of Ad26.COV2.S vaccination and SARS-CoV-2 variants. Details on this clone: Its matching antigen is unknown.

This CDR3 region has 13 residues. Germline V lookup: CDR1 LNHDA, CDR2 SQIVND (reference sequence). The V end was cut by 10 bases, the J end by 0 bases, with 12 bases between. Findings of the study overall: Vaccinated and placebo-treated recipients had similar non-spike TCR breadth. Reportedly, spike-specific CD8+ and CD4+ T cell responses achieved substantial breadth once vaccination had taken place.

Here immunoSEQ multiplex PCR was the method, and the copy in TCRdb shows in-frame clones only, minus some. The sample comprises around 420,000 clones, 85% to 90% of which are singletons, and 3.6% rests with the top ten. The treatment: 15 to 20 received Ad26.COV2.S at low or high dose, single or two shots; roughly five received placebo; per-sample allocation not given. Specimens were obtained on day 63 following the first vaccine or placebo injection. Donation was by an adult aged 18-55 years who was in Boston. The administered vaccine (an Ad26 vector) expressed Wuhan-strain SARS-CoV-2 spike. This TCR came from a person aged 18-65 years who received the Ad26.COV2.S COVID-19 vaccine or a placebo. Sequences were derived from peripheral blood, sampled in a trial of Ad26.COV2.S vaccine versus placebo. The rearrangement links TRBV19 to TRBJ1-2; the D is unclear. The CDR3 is CATRLKANYGYTF. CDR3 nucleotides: TGTGCCACCCGACTGAAAGCTAACTATGGCTACACCTTC.